A single sample is the source of the 8 T cell receptor beta chains below, sequenced in a study of cytomegalovirus exposure and HLA in healthy donors. It was with 60 Vbeta and 13 Jbeta primers that the PCR ran. Profiling relied on immunoSEQ multiplex PCR, and the TCRdb table lists in-frame clones only, not all of them. The sample yields 150,000 to 190,000 clones, approximately 86% seen once. Sequencing was carried out using PBMCs. These receptor sequences come from a woman between 50 and 59 years old in good health and CMV-seropositive.

The rearrangement links TRBV9 to TRBJ2-1, with D perhaps TRBD2 (7 bases). The germline gives CDR1 SGDLS, CDR2 YYNGEE. The CDR3 is 14 residues long. The CDR3 sequence: CASGGASSYNEQFF. CDR3 in DNA: TGTGCTTCTGGGGGGGCCAGCTCCTACAATGAGCAGTTCTTC.

This sequence joins TRBV5-1 and TRBJ1-3; 7 nucleotides line up with TRBD1. The ends lost 5 bases at V and 6 bases at J; junction bases unmatched: 11. The CDR3 spans 15 residues. Per germline, CDR1 SGHRS and CDR2 YFSETQ. This chain's CDR3 is CASSTGTVGENTIYF. The CDR3 DNA reads TGCGCCAGCAGTACGGGGACAGTGGGAGAAAACACCATATATTTT.

V is TRBV2 and J is TRBJ1-2; D gene ambiguous. Trimming cost V 3 bases and J 8 bases, with 13 bases left between them. Germline-derived CDR1 and CDR2 are SNHLY and FYNNEI. This CDR3 has 13 residues. CDR3 DNA: TGTGCCAGCAGTGATTCGGCAGCGCGCGGCTACACCTTC. This codes for CASSDSAARGYTF.

This clone showed up just once. The chain has TRBV11-2 and TRBJ1-2; D is possibly TRBD1 (6 bases). V lost 3 bases and J 5 bases, leaving 7 bases between the germline ends. The length of the CDR3 is 12 residues. CDR1 is SGHAT, CDR2 FQNNGV, per germline. For the CDR3, the DNA is TGTGCCAGCAGCTTGGACAGATATGGCTACACCTTC. Translated, it gives CASSLDRYGYTF.

The V call is TRBV19, the J call TRBJ2-7, with 7 bases aligning to TRBD1. In germline, CDR1 is LNHDA, CDR2 SQIVND (reference sequence). The ends lost 3 bases at V and 2 bases at J; junction bases unmatched: 7. The CDR3 totals 15 residues. CDR3 residues: CASSMGPGQPYEQYF. CDR3 DNA: TGTGCCAGTAGTATGGGGCCGGGACAGCCCTACGAGCAGTACTTC.

The V call is TRBV5-6, the J call TRBJ2-1; D is possibly TRBD2 (5 bases). The CDR3 contains 13 residues. Germline CDR1 and CDR2: SGHDT and YYEEEE. V was trimmed by 4 bases and J by 3 bases, leaving 8 bases between them. The CDR3 region has the DNA TGTGCCAGCAGCGCCGGGAACTACAATGAGCAGTTCTTC. Its translation is CASSAGNYNEQFF.

This chain links TRBV12-5 with TRBJ1-4; the D gene is possibly TRBD1 (5 bases). This CDR3 region has 15 residues. Germline V gives CDR1 LGHNT, CDR2 FRNRAP. V lost 1 base to trimming and J lost 5 bases, with 11 bases between them. CDR3 bases: TGTGCTAGTGGTTTGGCGACAGTATCGAATGAAAAACTGTTTTTT. Translated, it gives CASGLATVSNEKLFF.

CDR3 DNA sequence: TGTGCCAGCAGCTCGGAACAGGGGCGCCAAGGGGAGCAGTACTTC. It codes for CASSSEQGRQGEQYF. The chain recombines TRBV7-9 with TRBJ2-7; TRBD1 matches at 7 bases. The V and J ends lost 4 bases and 7 bases, in that order; junction bases with no gene match: 13. Germline loops: CDR1 SEHNR, CDR2 FQNEAQ (reference sequence). This CDR3 comprises 15 residues.